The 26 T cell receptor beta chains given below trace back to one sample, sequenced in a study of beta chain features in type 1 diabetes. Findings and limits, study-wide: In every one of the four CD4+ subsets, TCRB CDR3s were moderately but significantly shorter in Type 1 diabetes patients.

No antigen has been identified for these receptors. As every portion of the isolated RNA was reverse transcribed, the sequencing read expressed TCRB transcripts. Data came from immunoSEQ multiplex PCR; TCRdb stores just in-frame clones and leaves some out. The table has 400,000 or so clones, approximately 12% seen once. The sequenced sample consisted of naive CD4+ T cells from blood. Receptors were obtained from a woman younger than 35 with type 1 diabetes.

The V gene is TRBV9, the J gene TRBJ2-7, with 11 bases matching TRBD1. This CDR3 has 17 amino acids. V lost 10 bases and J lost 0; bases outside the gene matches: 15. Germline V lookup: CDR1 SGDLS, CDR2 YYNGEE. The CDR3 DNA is TGTGCCCCCCCAGCCGGACAGGGGGCCACCAGCTCCTACGAGCAGTACTTC. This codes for CAPPAGQGATSSYEQYF. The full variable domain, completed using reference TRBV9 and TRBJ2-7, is DSGVTQTPKHLITATGQRVTLRCSPRSGDLSVYWYQQSLDQGLQFLIQYYNGEERAKGNILERFSAQQFPDLHSELNLSSLELGDSALYFCAPPAGQGATSSYEQYFGPGTRLTVT.

CDR3 nucleotides: TGTGCCTGGAGTGTAGCCGGTGGACTCCAAGAGACCCAGTACTTC. Its translation is CAWSVAGGLQETQYF. V is TRBV30 and J is TRBJ2-5, with D tentatively TRBD2 (5 bases). Trimming took 0 bases from V and 1 from J, leaving 12 bases between them. This CDR3 is 15 amino acids long. Per the germline V gene, CDR1 is GTSNPN and CDR2 is SVGIG (reference sequence).

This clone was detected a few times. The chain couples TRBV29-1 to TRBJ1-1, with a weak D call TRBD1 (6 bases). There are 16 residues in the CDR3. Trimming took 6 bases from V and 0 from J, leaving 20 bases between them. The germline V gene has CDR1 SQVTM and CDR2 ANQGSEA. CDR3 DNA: TGCAGCGTAGCACCACAGGGTCCCGCCATGAACACTGAAGCTTTCTTT. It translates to CSVAPQGPAMNTEAFF.

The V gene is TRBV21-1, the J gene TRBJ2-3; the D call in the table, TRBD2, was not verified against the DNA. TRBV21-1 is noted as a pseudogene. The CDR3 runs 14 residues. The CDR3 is CASSDGWVTDTQYF. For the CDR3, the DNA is TGTGCCAGCAGCGACGGGTGGGTTACAGATACGCAGTATTTT.

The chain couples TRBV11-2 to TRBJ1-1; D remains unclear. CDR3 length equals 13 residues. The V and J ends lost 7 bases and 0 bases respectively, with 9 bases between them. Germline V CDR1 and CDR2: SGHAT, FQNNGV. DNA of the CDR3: TGTGCCAGCAACTGGTTGGTGAACACTGAAGCTTTCTTT. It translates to CASNWLVNTEAFF.

The CDR3 sequence is CASRASGNEQFF. The CDR3 DNA follows: TGTGCCAGCAGGGCTAGCGGCAATGAGCAGTTCTTC. The J gene is TRBJ2-1, the V gene TRBV7-2, with TRBD2 matching 7 bases. Germline V CDR1 and CDR2: SGHTA, FQGNSA. Losses at the gene ends were 6 bases for V and 6 bases for J; bases not matched to a gene: 2. This CDR3 comprises 12 residues.

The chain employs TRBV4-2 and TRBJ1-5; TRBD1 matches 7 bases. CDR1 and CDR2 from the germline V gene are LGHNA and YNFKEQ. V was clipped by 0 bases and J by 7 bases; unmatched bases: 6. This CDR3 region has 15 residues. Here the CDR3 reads CASSQEGGGLQPQHF. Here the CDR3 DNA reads TGTGCCAGCAGCCAAGAAGGAGGGGGCCTCCAGCCCCAGCATTTT.

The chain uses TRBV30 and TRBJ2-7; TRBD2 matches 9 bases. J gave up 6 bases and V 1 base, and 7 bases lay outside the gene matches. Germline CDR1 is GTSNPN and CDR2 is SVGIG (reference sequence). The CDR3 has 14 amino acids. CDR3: CAWSGTSDHLEQYF. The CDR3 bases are TGTGCCTGGAGTGGGACTAGCGACCACCTCGAGCAGTACTTC.

The CDR3: CASSPQPGLTALEQYF. The DNA for the CDR3 is TGTGCCAGCAGCCCCCAACCGGGACTTACCGCCCTGGAGCAGTATTTT. The chain links TRBV9 to TRBJ2-3; D is possibly TRBD2 (6 bases). V was cut by 4 bases and J by 11 bases, with 26 bases left in between. This CDR3 is built from 16 residues. Germline V lookup: CDR1 SGDLS, CDR2 YYNGEE. The full variable domain, completed using reference TRBV9 and TRBJ2-3, is DSGVTQTPKHLITATGQRVTLRCSPRSGDLSVYWYQQSLDQGLQFLIQYYNGEERAKGNILERFSAQQFPDLHSELNLSSLELGDSALYFCASSPQPGLTALEQYFGPGTRLTVL.

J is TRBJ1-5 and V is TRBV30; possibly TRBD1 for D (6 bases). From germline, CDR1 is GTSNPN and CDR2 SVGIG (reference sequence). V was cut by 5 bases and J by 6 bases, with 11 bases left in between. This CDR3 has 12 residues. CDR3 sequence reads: CAWGGASQPQHF. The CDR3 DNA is TGTGCCTGGGGGGGGGCTAGTCAGCCCCAGCATTTT.

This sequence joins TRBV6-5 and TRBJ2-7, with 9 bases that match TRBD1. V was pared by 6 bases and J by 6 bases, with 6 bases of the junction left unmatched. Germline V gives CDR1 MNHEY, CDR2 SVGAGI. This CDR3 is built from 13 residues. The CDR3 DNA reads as TGTGCCAGCAGACCGACAGGGGGGGCCGAGCAGTACTTC. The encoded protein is CASRPTGGAEQYF.

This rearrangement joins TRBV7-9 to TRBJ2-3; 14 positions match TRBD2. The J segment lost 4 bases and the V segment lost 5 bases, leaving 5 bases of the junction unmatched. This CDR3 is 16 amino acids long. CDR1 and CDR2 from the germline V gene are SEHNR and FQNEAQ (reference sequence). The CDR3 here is CASSARLAGGPDTQYF. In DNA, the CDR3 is TGTGCCAGCAGCGCGAGACTAGCGGGAGGGCCAGATACGCAGTATTTT.

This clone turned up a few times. This chain's CDR3 is CASSLTVTGGDTQYF. The CDR3 DNA sequence: TGTGCCAGCAGCTTAACGGTGACGGGAGGAGATACGCAGTATTTT. V and J are TRBV7-9 and TRBJ2-3, with 7 bases fitting TRBD2. CDR1 and CDR2 from the germline V gene are SEHNR and FQNEAQ (reference sequence). The V gene end was trimmed by 2 bases and the J gene end by 5 bases; junction bases not matched to a gene: 7. This CDR3 comprises 15 residues.

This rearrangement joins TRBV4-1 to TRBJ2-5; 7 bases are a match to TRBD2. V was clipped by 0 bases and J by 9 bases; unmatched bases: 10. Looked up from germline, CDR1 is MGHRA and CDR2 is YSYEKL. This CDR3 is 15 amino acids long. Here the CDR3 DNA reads TGCGCCAGCAGCCAAGAGGGGGGGTCCGCGGGGGCCCAGTACTTC. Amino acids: CASSQEGGSAGAQYF.

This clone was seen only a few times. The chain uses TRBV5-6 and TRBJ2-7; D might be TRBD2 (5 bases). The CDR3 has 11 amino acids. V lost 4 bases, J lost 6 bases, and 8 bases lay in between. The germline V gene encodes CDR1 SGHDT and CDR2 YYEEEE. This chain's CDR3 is CASSTGGEQYF. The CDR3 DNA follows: TGTGCCAGCAGCACCGGAGGCGAGCAGTACTTC.

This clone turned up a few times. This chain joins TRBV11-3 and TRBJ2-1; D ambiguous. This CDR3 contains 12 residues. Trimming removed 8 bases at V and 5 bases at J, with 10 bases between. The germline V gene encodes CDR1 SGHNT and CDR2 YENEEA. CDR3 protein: CASPPRNNEQFF. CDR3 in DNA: TGTGCCAGCCCGCCTAGGAACAATGAGCAGTTCTTC.

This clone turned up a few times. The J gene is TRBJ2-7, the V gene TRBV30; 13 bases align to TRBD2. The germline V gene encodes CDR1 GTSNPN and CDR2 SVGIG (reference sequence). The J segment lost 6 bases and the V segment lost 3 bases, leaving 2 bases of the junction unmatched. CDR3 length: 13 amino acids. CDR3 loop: CAWRLAGGGEQYF. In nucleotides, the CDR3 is TGTGCCTGGAGACTAGCGGGAGGGGGCGAGCAGTACTTC.

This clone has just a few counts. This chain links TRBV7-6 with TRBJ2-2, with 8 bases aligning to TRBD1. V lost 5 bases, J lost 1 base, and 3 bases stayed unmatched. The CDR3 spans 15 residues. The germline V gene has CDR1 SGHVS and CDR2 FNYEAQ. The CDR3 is CASSRGQGNTGELFF. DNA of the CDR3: TGTGCCAGCAGCCGAGGACAGGGGAACACCGGGGAGCTGTTTTTT.

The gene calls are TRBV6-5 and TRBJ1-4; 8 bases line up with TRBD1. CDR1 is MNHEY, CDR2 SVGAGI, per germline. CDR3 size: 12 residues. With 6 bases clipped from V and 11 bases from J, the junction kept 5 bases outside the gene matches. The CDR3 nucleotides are TGTGCCAGCAGCCCAGGGGGCGGGAAACTGTTTTTT. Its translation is CASSPGGGKLFF.

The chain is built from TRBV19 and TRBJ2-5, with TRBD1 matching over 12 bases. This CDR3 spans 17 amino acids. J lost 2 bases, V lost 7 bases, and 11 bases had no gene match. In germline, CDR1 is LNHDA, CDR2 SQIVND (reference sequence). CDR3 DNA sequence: TGTGCCAGTACCCTCGGGGGACAGGGGGCGTTTCAAGAGACCCAGTACTTC. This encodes CASTLGGQGAFQETQYF.

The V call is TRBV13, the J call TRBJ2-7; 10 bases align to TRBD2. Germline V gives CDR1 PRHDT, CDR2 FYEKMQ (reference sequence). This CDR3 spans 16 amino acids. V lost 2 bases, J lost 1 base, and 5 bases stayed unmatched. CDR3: CASSLLSGGPSYEQYF. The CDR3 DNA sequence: TGTGCCAGCAGCTTACTTAGCGGGGGGCCATCCTACGAGCAGTACTTC.

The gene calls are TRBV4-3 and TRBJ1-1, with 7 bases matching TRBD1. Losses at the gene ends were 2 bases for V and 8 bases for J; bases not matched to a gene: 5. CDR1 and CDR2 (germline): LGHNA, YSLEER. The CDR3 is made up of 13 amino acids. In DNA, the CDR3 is TGCGCCAGCAGCCAACCAGGGACAGCCGAAGCTTTCTTT. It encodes CASSQPGTAEAFF.

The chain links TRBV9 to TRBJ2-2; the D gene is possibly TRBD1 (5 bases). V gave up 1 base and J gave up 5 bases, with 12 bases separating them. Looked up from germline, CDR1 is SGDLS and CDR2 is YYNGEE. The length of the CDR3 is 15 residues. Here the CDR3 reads CASSVSQGGTGELFF. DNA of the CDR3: TGTGCCAGCAGCGTAAGTCAGGGTGGAACCGGGGAGCTGTTTTTT. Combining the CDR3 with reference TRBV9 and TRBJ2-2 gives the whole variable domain DSGVTQTPKHLITATGQRVTLRCSPRSGDLSVYWYQQSLDQGLQFLIQYYNGEERAKGNILERFSAQQFPDLHSELNLSSLELGDSALYFCASSVSQGGTGELFFGEGSRLTVL.

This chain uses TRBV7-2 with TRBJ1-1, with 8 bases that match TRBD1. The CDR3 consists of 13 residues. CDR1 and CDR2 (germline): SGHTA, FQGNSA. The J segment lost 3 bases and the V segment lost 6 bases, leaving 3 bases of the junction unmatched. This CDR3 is CASRLQGDTEAFF. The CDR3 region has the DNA TGTGCCAGCAGATTACAGGGGGACACTGAAGCTTTCTTT.

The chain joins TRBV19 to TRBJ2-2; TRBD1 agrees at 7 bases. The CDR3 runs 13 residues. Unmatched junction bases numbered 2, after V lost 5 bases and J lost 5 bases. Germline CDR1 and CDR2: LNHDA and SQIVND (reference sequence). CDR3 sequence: CASSWGQTGELFF. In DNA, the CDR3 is TGTGCCAGTAGTTGGGGACAGACCGGGGAGCTGTTTTTT.

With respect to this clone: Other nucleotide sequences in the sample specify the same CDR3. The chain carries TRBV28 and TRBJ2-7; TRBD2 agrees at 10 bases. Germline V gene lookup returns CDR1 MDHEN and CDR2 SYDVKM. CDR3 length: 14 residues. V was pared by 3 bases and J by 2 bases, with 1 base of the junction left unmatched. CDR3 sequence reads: CASSFLAGAYEQYF. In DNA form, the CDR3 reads TGTGCCAGCAGTTTCCTAGCGGGAGCCTACGAGCAGTACTTC.